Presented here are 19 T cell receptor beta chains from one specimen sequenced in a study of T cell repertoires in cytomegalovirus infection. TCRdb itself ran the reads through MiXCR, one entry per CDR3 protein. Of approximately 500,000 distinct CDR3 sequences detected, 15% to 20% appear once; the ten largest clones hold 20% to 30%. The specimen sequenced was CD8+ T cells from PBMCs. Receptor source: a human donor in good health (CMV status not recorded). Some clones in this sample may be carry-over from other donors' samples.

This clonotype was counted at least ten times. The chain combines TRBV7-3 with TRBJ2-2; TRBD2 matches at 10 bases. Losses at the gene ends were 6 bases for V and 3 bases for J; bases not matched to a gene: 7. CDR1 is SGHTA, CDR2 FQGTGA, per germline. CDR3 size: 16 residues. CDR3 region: CASSPSGGPDTGELFF. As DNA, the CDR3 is TGTGCCAGCAGTCCTAGCGGGGGACCAGACACCGGGGAGCTGTTTTTT.

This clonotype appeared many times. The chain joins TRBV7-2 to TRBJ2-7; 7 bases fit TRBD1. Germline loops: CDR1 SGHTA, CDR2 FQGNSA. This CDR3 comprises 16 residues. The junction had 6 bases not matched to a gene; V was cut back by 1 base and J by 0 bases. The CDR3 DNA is TGTGCCAGCAGCTTAGAGCCGGGACAGCGCTCCTACGAGCAGTACTTC. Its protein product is CASSLEPGQRSYEQYF. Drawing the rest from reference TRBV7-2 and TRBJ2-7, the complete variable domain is GAGVSQSPSNKVTEKGKDVELRCDPISGHTALYWYRQSLGQGLEFLIYFQGNSAPDKSGLPSDRFSAERTGGSVSTLTIQRTQQEDSAVYLCASSLEPGQRSYEQYFGPGTRLTVT.

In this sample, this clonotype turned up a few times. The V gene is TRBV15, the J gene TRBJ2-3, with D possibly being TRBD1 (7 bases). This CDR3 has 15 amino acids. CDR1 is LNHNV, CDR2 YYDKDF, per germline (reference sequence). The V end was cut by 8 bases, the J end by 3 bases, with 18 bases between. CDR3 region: CATRRRGPKTDTQYF. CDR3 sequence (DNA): TGTGCCACCCGAAGGAGGGGGCCTAAGACAGATACGCAGTATTTT.

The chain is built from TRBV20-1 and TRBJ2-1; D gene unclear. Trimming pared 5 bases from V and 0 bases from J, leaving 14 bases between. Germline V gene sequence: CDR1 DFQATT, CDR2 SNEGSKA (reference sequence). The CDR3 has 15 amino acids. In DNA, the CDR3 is TGCAGTGCTCCCGGCTATGACCTCTCCTACAATGAGCAGTTCTTC. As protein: CSAPGYDLSYNEQFF.

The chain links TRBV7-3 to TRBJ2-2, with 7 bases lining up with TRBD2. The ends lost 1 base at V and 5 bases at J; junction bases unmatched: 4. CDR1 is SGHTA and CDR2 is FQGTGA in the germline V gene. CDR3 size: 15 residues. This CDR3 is CASSLSGGRTGELFF. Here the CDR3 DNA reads TGTGCCAGCAGCTTAAGCGGGGGAAGAACCGGGGAGCTGTTTTTT.

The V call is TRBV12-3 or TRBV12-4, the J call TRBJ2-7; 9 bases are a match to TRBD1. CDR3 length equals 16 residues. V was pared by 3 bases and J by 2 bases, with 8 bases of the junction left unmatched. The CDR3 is CASSLPPRTGAYEQYF. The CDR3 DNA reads TGTGCCAGCAGTTTGCCCCCAAGGACAGGGGCCTACGAGCAGTACTTC.

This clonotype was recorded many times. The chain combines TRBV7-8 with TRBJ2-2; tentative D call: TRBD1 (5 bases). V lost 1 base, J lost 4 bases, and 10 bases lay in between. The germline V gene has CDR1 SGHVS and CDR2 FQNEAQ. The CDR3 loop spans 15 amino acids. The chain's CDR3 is CASSLVDRTTGELFF. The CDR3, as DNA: TGTGCCAGCAGCTTAGTAGACAGAACCACCGGGGAGCTGTTTTTT.

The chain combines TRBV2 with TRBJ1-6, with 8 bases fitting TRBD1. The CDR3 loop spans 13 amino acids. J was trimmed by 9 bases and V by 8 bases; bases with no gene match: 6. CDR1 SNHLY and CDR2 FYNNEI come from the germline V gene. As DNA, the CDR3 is TGTGCCAGCCAGGGACAGGAGTCTTCACCCCTCCACTTT. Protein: CASQGQESSPLHF.

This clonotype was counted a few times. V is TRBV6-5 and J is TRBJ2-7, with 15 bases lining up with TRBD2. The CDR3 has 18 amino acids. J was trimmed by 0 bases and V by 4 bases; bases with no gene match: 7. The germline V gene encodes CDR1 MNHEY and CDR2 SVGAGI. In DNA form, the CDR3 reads TGTGCCAGCAGTTCCGAGGGACTAGCGGGAGGCCCCTCCTACGAGCAGTACTTC. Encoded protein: CASSSEGLAGGPSYEQYF.

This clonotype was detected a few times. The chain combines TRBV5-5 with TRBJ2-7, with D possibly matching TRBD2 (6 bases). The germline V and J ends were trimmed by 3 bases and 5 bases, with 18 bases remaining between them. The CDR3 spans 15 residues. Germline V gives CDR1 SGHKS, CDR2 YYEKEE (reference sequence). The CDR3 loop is CASSSQDGGAHEQYF. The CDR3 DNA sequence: TGTGCCAGCAGCTCTCAGGACGGAGGGGCTCACGAGCAGTACTTC.

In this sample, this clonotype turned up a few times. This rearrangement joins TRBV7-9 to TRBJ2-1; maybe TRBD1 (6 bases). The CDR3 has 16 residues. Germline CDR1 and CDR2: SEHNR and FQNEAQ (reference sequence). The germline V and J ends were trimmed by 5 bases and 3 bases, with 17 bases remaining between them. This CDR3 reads CASSPNRAKDYNEQFF. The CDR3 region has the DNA TGTGCCAGCAGCCCGAACAGGGCAAAGGACTACAATGAGCAGTTCTTC.

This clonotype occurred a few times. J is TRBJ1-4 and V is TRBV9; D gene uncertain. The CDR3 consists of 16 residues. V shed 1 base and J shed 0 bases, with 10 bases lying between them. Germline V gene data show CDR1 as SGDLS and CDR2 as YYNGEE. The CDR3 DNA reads TGTGCCAGCAGCGTAACGGCGGTAGCAACTAATGAAAAACTGTTTTTT. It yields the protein CASSVTAVATNEKLFF.

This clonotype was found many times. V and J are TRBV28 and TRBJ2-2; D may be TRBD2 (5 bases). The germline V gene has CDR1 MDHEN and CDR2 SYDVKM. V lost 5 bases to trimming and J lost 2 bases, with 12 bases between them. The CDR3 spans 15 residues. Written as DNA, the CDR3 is TGTGCCAGCAGTAGGGTAGCGACCAACACCGGGGAGCTGTTTTTT. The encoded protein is CASSRVATNTGELFF.

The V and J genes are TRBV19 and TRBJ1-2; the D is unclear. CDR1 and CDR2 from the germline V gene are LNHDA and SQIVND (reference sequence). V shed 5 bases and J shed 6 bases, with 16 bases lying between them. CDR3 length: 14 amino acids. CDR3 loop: CASSSPRTVDGYTF. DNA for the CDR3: TGTGCCAGTAGTTCACCCCGGACCGTAGATGGCTACACCTTC.

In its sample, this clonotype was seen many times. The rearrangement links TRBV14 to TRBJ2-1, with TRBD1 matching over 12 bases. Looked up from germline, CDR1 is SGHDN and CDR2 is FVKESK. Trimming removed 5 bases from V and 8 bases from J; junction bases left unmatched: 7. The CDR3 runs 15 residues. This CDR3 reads CASSLGQGARDEQFF. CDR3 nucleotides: TGTGCCAGCAGCTTGGGACAGGGGGCGCGGGATGAGCAGTTCTTC.

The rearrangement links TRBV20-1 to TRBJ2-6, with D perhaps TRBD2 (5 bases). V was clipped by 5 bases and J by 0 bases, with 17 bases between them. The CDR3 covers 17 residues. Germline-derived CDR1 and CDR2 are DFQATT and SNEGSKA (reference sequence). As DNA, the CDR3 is TGCAGTGCTGTACTAGTAACCCCTTACTCTGGGGCCAACGTCCTGACTTTC. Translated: CSAVLVTPYSGANVLTF.

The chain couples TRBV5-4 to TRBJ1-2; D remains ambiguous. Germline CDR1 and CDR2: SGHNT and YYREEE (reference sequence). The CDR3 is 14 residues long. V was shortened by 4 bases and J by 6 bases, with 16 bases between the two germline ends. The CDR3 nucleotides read TGTGCCAGCAGCAATCCCCCGACACCCGATGGCTACACCTTC. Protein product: CASSNPPTPDGYTF. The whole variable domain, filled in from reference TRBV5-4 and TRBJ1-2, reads ETGVTQSPTHLIKTRGQQVTLRCSSQSGHNTVSWYQQALGQGPQFIFQYYREEENGRGNFPPRFSGLQFPNYSSELNVNALELDDSALYLCASSNPPTPDGYTFGSGTRLTVV.

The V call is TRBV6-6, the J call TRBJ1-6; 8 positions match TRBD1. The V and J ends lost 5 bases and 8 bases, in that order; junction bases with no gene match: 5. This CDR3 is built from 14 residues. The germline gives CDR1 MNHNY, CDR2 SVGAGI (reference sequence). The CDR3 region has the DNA TGTGCCAGCAGTGACGGGACAGGCGATTCACCCCTCCACTTT. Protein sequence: CASSDGTGDSPLHF.

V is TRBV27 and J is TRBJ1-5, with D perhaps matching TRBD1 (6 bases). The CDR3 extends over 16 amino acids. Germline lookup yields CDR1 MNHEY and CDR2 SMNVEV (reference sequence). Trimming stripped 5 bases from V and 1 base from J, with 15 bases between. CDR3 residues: CASSPSWGPSNQPQHF. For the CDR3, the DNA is TGTGCCAGCAGTCCGTCTTGGGGGCCGAGCAATCAGCCCCAGCATTTT.